A single sample is the source of the 31 T cell receptor beta chains below, sequenced in a study of breast tumors, draining lymph nodes, adjacent tissues. Axillary draining lymph nodes of breast cancer patients supplied the node samples. One entry per CDR3 protein results from TCRdb running MiXCR on the multiplex PCR reads. Among approximately 210,000 distinct CDR3 sequences listed, roughly 32% were seen once. Specimen: axillary lymph node tissue. The receptor source for this set is a female donor with breast cancer. Some clones in this sample may be carry-over from other donors' samples.

CDR3 amino acids: CASSNRLAGEVSSYEHF. The CDR3 DNA reads TGTGCCAGCAGCAACCGACTAGCGGGAGAGGTTAGCAGTTACGAGCATTTT. The rearrangement uses TRBV13 and TRBJ1-5; no clear D gene. Germline CDR1 reads PRHDT; CDR2 reads FYEKMQ (reference sequence). This CDR3 region has 17 residues. Trimming cost V 5 bases and J 14 bases, with 31 bases left between them.

Notes on this clonotype: One junction end disagrees with the germline gene, perhaps due to a read error. The chain uses TRBV20-1 and TRBJ1-4; D is unclear. CDR3 length: 15 residues. Germline values: CDR1 DFQATT, CDR2 SNEGSKA (reference sequence). CDR3 in amino acids: CSARDKRTGSEKLFF. In nucleotides, the CDR3 is TGTAGTGCTAGAGATAAAAGGACGGGGAGTGAAAAACTGTTTTTT.

In DNA, the CDR3 is TGCAGTGCGGAATCAGGGACAGCATCTAACTATGGCTACACCTTC. Translating it yields CSAESGTASNYGYTF. The chain couples TRBV20-1 to TRBJ1-2; the match to TRBD1 covers 7 bases. This CDR3 comprises 15 residues. CDR1 and CDR2 (germline): DFQATT, SNEGSKA (reference sequence). Trimming removed 6 bases from V and 0 bases from J; junction bases left unmatched: 10.

This rearrangement joins TRBV6-1 to TRBJ2-1; D possibly corresponds to TRBD1 (5 bases). Per germline, CDR1 MNHNS and CDR2 SASEGT. The CDR3 covers 14 residues. V lost 5 bases to trimming and J lost 5 bases, with 13 bases between them. The CDR3 is CASSPSWGHNEQFF. The CDR3 nucleotides are TGTGCCAGCAGTCCCAGCTGGGGCCACAATGAGCAGTTCTTC.

This clonotype was detected ten times or more. The chain recombines TRBV5-1 with TRBJ2-7; 9 bases are a match to TRBD1. The CDR3 has 17 residues. J was trimmed by 2 bases and V by 0 bases; bases with no gene match: 9. Per germline, CDR1 SGHRS and CDR2 YFSETQ. CDR3 coding DNA: TGCGCCAGCAGCTTGGCTGGAAGGAGACAGGGGGCCTACGAGCAGTACTTC. This codes for CASSLAGRRQGAYEQYF. The entire variable domain, with the rest obtained from reference TRBV5-1 and TRBJ2-7, is as follows: KAGVTQTPRYLIKTRGQQVTLSCSPISGHRSVSWYQQTPGQGLQFLFEYFSETQRNKGNFPGRFSGRQFSNSRSEMNVSTLELGDSALYLCASSLAGRRQGAYEQYFGPGTRLTVT.

This clonotype has at least ten counts. This sequence joins TRBV10-3 and TRBJ2-7; 8 bases match TRBD1. Germline assignment: CDR1 ENHRY and CDR2 SYGVKD. This CDR3 contains 15 residues. Trimming removed 7 bases from V and 0 bases from J; junction bases left unmatched: 8. This CDR3 reads CAINGGQGGSYEQYF. CDR3 coding DNA: TGTGCCATCAATGGTGGACAGGGAGGCTCCTACGAGCAGTACTTC.

This clonotype was observed at least ten times. The chain recombines TRBV6-5 with TRBJ2-7; TRBD2 matches 14 bases. The V gene end was trimmed by 6 bases and the J gene end by 3 bases; junction bases not matched to a gene: 4. Germline loops: CDR1 MNHEY, CDR2 SVGAGI. The CDR3 runs 15 residues. The CDR3 nucleotides read TGTGCCAGCAGGGCCGGGACTAGCGGGAGCTACGAGCAGTACTTC. Translating it yields CASRAGTSGSYEQYF.

On this clonotype itself: A read error is possible here, since a much larger clone lies one base away. The V call is TRBV28, the J call TRBJ1-2, with 9 bases aligning to TRBD1. Germline values: CDR1 MDHEN, CDR2 SYDVKM. V was clipped by 10 bases and J by 4 bases; unmatched bases: 7. The CDR3 runs to 13 residues. CDR3 region: CATGTGYPYGYTF. The CDR3 nucleotides are TGTGCCACCGGGACAGGGTACCCCTATGGCTACACCTTC.

This clonotype was seen ten or more times. The V call is TRBV10-3, the J call TRBJ2-3; D is possibly TRBD1 (5 bases). There are 15 residues in the CDR3. Germline CDR1 and CDR2: ENHRY and SYGVKD. Between the trimmed V and J ends, which lost 0 bases and 7 bases, there was a span of 14 bases. CDR3 bases: TGTGCCATCAGTGAGTCAGGGGCTGCAGACTATACGCAGTATTTT. Translation: CAISESGAADYTQYF.

This clonotype was detected many times. This chain joins TRBV20-1 and TRBJ2-1, with 10 bases matching TRBD2. J lost 3 bases, V lost 5 bases, and 10 bases had no gene match. Germline-derived CDR1 and CDR2 are DFQATT and SNEGSKA (reference sequence). CDR3 length: 16 amino acids. CDR3 nucleotides: TGCAGTGCTCAGAGAACCCTAGCGGGGGACTACAATGAGCAGTTCTTC. It encodes CSAQRTLAGDYNEQFF.

The gene calls are TRBV3-1 and TRBJ1-1; no clear D. CDR3 length: 14 amino acids. CDR1 LGHDT and CDR2 YNNKEL come from the germline V gene (reference sequence). V was cut by 0 bases and J by 0 bases, with 5 bases left in between. DNA for the CDR3: TGTGCCAGCAGCCAAGAACTGATGAACACTGAAGCTTTCTTT. Its protein product is CASSQELMNTEAFF.

The rearrangement joins TRBV29-1 to TRBJ2-5; D is uncertain. This CDR3 spans 9 amino acids. The V and J ends lost 4 bases and 5 bases respectively, with 2 bases between them. CDR1 is SQVTM, CDR2 ANQGSEA, per germline. The CDR3 loop is CSVVETQYF. The DNA of the CDR3 is TGCAGCGTTGTGGAGACCCAGTACTTC.

This clonotype was seen ten or more times. The chain combines TRBV19 with TRBJ1-5, with a tentative D call TRBD1 (6 bases). CDR1 and CDR2 from the germline V gene are LNHDA and SQIVND (reference sequence). CDR3 size: 14 residues. V lost 7 bases and J lost 1, with 11 bases in between. The CDR3 loop is CASTQGSSNQPQHF. As DNA, the CDR3 is TGTGCCAGTACTCAGGGGTCGAGCAATCAGCCCCAGCATTTT.

The rearrangement links TRBV5-1 to TRBJ2-5; TRBD2 matches 7 bases. From germline, CDR1 is SGHRS and CDR2 YFSETQ. The V segment lost 9 bases and the J segment 1 base; nucleotides outside the gene matches: 21. The CDR3 covers 18 residues. This CDR3 is CATNKGSPGTMAQETQYF. The CDR3 DNA reads TGCGCCACCAATAAGGGGAGTCCGGGGACTATGGCCCAAGAGACCCAGTACTTC. Full variable domain (missing parts from reference TRBV5-1 and TRBJ2-5): KAGVTQTPRYLIKTRGQQVTLSCSPISGHRSVSWYQQTPGQGLQFLFEYFSETQRNKGNFPGRFSGRQFSNSRSEMNVSTLELGDSALYLCATNKGSPGTMAQETQYFGPGTRLLVL.

With regard to this clonotype: This may come from a read error, since a much larger clone is one base off. The V gene is TRBV5-5, the J gene TRBJ2-5; 7 bases are a match to TRBD2. The CDR3 covers 16 residues. Germline lookup yields CDR1 SGHKS and CDR2 YYEKEE (reference sequence). CDR3 nucleotide sequence: TGCGCCAGCAGCTTGGGACCCCCCGGGGGGCAAGAGACCCAGTACTTC. Translation: CASSLGPPGGQETQYF.

A note on this clonotype: A junction end diverges from the germline sequence, so it may reflect a read error. The genes are TRBV7-9 and TRBJ2-1; TRBD2 matches 7 bases. The CDR3 loop spans 14 amino acids. Germline V CDR1 and CDR2: SEHNR, FQNEAQ (reference sequence). CDR3 nucleotides: TGTGCCAGCGGCTTAGGGACTATCGGCAATGAGCAGTTCTTC. Translating it yields CASGLGTIGNEQFF.

This clonotype was observed many times. The CDR3 here is CASSMWSVGGARSNQPQHF. CDR3 DNA sequence: TGTGCCAGTAGTATGTGGAGTGTTGGGGGGGCACGGAGCAATCAGCCCCAGCATTTT. The genes are TRBV19 and TRBJ1-5; D is perhaps TRBD1 (6 bases). The CDR3 covers 19 residues. V lost 3 bases and J 1 base, leaving 22 bases between the germline ends. CDR1 is LNHDA and CDR2 is SQIVND in the germline V gene (reference sequence).

Many counts were recorded for this clonotype. The chain couples TRBV13 to TRBJ2-7; no clear D gene. In germline, CDR1 is PRHDT, CDR2 FYEKMQ (reference sequence). V lost 0 bases to trimming and J lost 4 bases, with 7 bases between them. CDR3 length: 13 amino acids. CDR3 loop: CASSLGAIYEQYF. Here the CDR3 DNA reads TGTGCCAGCAGCTTAGGGGCCATTTACGAGCAGTACTTC.

To note about this clonotype: A much larger clonotype is one base distant, so this may be a read error. The CDR3 bases are TGCAGTGCTACAGGGCGAATCTATGACTCCACCTTC. This encodes CSATGRIYDSTF. The rearrangement links TRBV20-1 to TRBJ1-2; maybe TRBD1 (5 bases). This CDR3 contains 12 residues. Per germline, CDR1 DFQATT and CDR2 SNEGSKA (reference sequence). V was clipped by 4 bases and J by 13 bases, with 19 bases between them.

This clonotype was picked up one time. The chain links TRBV11-3 to TRBJ2-2, with 13 bases identical to TRBD2. The V gene end was trimmed by 6 bases and the J gene end by 4 bases; junction bases not matched to a gene: 8. This CDR3 comprises 17 residues. Per germline, CDR1 SGHNT and CDR2 YENEEA. The chain's CDR3 is CASSARTSGGGTGELFF. CDR3 DNA sequence: TGTGCCAGCAGTGCTCGGACTAGCGGGGGCGGCACCGGGGAGCTGTTTTTT.

This clonotype was detected many times. The V gene is TRBV15, the J gene TRBJ2-1; TRBD2 aligns across 10 bases. The length of the CDR3 is 16 residues. Germline values: CDR1 LNHNV, CDR2 YYDKDF (reference sequence). Trimming removed 0 bases from V and 10 bases from J; junction bases left unmatched: 9. CDR3 loop: CATSRDGVAGGGEQFF. DNA of the CDR3: TGTGCCACCAGCAGAGATGGAGTAGCGGGAGGTGGAGAGCAGTTCTTC.

Note on this clonotype: Sequence at one end of the junction differs from germline and may be a read error. The chain combines TRBV9 with TRBJ1-2; TRBD1 matches at 12 bases. Per the germline V gene, CDR1 is SGDLS and CDR2 is YYNGEE. The CDR3 runs 15 residues. CDR3 nucleotides: TGTGCCAGCAGCGTAGGGGGGACAGGGGGCAATGGCTGCACCTTC. Translated: CASSVGGTGGNGCTF.

Note on this clonotype: A much larger clone differs from this one at a single base, so this may be a read error. The chain carries TRBV20-1 and TRBJ2-5, with D possibly TRBD1 on 6 matching bases. Germline V gene lookup returns CDR1 DFQATT and CDR2 SNEGSKA (reference sequence). The CDR3 has 14 amino acids. DNA for the CDR3: TGCAGTGCTAGTAGGTGGGACACCCAAGCGACCCAGTACTTC. As protein: CSASRWDTQATQYF.

This clonotype has at least ten counts. V gene TRBV11-2 combines with J gene TRBJ2-7; 15 bases align to TRBD2. The J segment lost 4 bases and the V segment lost 7 bases, leaving 8 bases of the junction unmatched. Germline CDR1 reads SGHAT; CDR2 reads FQNNGV. CDR3 length equals 16 residues. The CDR3: CASTGGTSGRMYEQYF. CDR3 sequence (DNA): TGTGCCAGCACGGGGGGGACTAGCGGGAGGATGTACGAGCAGTACTTC.

For this clonotype: The conserved closing phenylalanine or tryptophan is absent in this CDR3, likely reflecting a read error. The DNA is omitted, as the CDR3 cannot be located on it reliably, and the CDR3 follows TCRdb's listing. The chain has TRBV20-1 and TRBJ2-5; the D call TRBD2 from the table was never checked on the DNA. The CDR3 has 8 residues if both end residues are counted. Germline CDR1 DFQATT, CDR2 SNEGSKA (reference sequence). CDR3 loop: CSALNLAG.

This clonotype has at least ten counts. This chain links TRBV19 with TRBJ2-7; 9 bases map to TRBD2. The J segment lost 3 bases and the V segment lost 7 bases, leaving 4 bases of the junction unmatched. Germline-derived CDR1 and CDR2 are LNHDA and SQIVND (reference sequence). This CDR3 is 13 amino acids long. DNA of the CDR3: TGTGCCAGTAAGGAGACTAGCGGCTACGAGCAGTACTTC. It translates to CASKETSGYEQYF.

The table lists this clonotype with a few counts. The V gene is TRBV19, the J gene TRBJ2-4; TRBD2 aligns across 11 bases. The germline CDR1 and CDR2 sequences are LNHDA and SQIVND (reference sequence). The CDR3 loop spans 16 amino acids. V trimming: 5 bases; J trimming: 1 base; junction bases outside the gene matches: 4. CDR3 protein: CASSPGLADAKNIQYF. The CDR3 coding sequence is TGTGCCAGTAGTCCGGGACTAGCGGACGCCAAAAACATTCAGTACTTC.

In this sample, this clonotype turned up many times. The chain employs TRBV11-2 and TRBJ2-4; 8 positions match TRBD2. CDR1 is SGHAT, CDR2 FQNNGV, per germline. V was clipped by 5 bases and J by 2 bases; unmatched bases: 14. The CDR3 totals 18 residues. The DNA of the CDR3 is TGTGCCAGCAGCCTTCGTCTTAGCGGGGTGGAGACCAAAAACATTCAGTACTTC. This sequence encodes CASSLRLSGVETKNIQYF. Using reference TRBV11-2 and TRBJ2-4 for the parts outside the CDR3, the full variable domain is EAGVAQSPRYKIIEKRQSVAFWCNPISGHATLYWYQQILGQGPKLLIQFQNNGVVDDSQLPKDRFSAERLKGVDSTLKIQPAKLEDSAVYLCASSLRLSGVETKNIQYFGAGTRLSVL.

The chain carries TRBV6-5 and TRBJ2-7; D might be TRBD2 (6 bases). With 5 bases removed from V and 0 bases from J, the gap between germline ends came to 11 bases. This CDR3 comprises 14 residues. The germline CDR1 and CDR2 sequences are MNHEY and SVGAGI. The CDR3 loop reads CASSHMEGSYEQYF. CDR3 DNA: TGTGCCAGCAGTCACATGGAGGGCTCCTACGAGCAGTACTTC.

In its sample, this clonotype was seen many times. This rearrangement joins TRBV9 to TRBJ2-2, with 13 bases aligning to TRBD2. The ends lost 0 bases at V and 7 bases at J; junction bases unmatched: 0. The CDR3 length is 15 residues. Germline V CDR1 and CDR2: SGDLS, YYNGEE. The CDR3 region has the DNA TGTGCCAGCAGCGTAGGGACTAGCGGGGGCGGGGAGCTGTTTTTT. This translates into CASSVGTSGGGELFF.

This clonotype has a count of ten or more. CDR3 DNA: TGCAGCGTTGAAATTAGGGGGTCGTCTGGCTACACCTTC. It specifies CSVEIRGSSGYTF. This chain connects TRBV29-1 to TRBJ1-2; tentative D call: TRBD1 (6 bases). The V and J ends lost 2 bases and 7 bases respectively, with 14 bases between them. CDR1 and CDR2 from the germline V gene are SQVTM and ANQGSEA. The CDR3 runs to 13 residues.